This record looks at one T cell receptor (beta chain) sequence and its context. Germline loops: CDR1 MNHEY, CDR2 SVGAGI. The CDR3 sequence is 15 residues long. The V gene lost 4 bases and the J gene lost 6 bases, with 18 bases spanning the gap. TCRdb's table, derived via immunoSEQ multiplex PCR, lists solely in-frame clones and lacks some. The data hold over 110,000 clones, with 84% observed a single time. These data come from a study of blood T cell repertoires in COVID-19. Study as a whole: COVID-19 samples, acute and convalescent, were from the United States, Italy and Spain.

What was sequenced was PBMCs or T cells enriched from blood (not recorded which). This TCR came from a man in his forties or fifties in a cohort exposed to, infected with or recovered from COVID-19 (not recorded which). This rearrangement joins TRBV6-5 to TRBJ2-5; D is perhaps TRBD2 (5 bases). CDR3 protein: CASSSPEGLVKTQYF. The CDR3 coding sequence is TGTGCCAGCAGTTCCCCCGAGGGCCTGGTGAAGACCCAGTACTTC.